This T cell receptor beta chain was observed in a study of blood T cell repertoires in COVID-19. The CDR3 runs 14 residues. V was cut by 3 bases and J by 6 bases, with 11 bases left in between. The germline V gene encodes CDR1 SGHTA and CDR2 FQGTGA. The assay was immunoSEQ multiplex PCR, and TCRdb's table has in-frame clones only and misses some. The sample holds around 87,000 clones, 89% seen once. The sequence came from a man over 45 with acute or convalescent COVID-19. This chain joins TRBV7-3 and TRBJ2-2; perhaps TRBD1 as D (6 bases). The sequencing input was peripheral blood. The CDR3 bases are TGTGCCAGCAGCTTCAACAGGGCGGCCGGGGAGCTGTTTTTT. It codes for CASSFNRAAGELFF.